This paragraph covers one T cell receptor beta chain sequence. Its specificity is unknown. TCR beta libraries were made by quantitative 5'-RACE with molecular barcodes. TCRdb ran MiXCR on the 5' RACE reads and lists one entry per CDR3 protein. Of around 440,000 distinct CDR3 sequences listed, more than 15% are singletons. The germline CDR1 and CDR2 sequences are SGHVS and FQNEAQ. Between the trimmed V and J ends, which lost 2 bases and 4 bases, there was a span of 11 bases. The CDR3 is made up of 15 amino acids. This sample is drawn from a study of CD8 T cells in ankylosing spondylitis. Study findings and constraints: In ankylosing spondylitis blood, a motif of seven to nine highly homologous TCR beta variants appeared characteristic.

Sequencing was carried out using blood, either unsorted or a sorted T cell fraction (not recorded which). J is TRBJ1-4 and V is TRBV7-8, with D tentatively TRBD1 (5 bases). The clonotype comes from a male donor with ankylosing spondylitis. CDR3 loop: CASSLQGRLNEKLFF. The CDR3 DNA sequence: TGTGCCAGCAGCTTACAGGGACGGCTTAATGAAAAACTGTTTTTT.